This entry lists 21 T cell receptor beta chains sequenced from one sample in a study of blood T cell repertoires in COVID-19. Assay used: immunoSEQ multiplex PCR; TCRdb lists only in-frame clones, some missing. The sample has about 500,000 clones, approximately 92% seen once. Sequencing input: peripheral blood. The receptors come from a man younger than 30 with COVID-19, enrolled during active disease.

The chain is built from TRBV7-9 and TRBJ1-6, with a possible D match to TRBD1 (5 bases). Trimming cost V 1 base and J 7 bases, with 14 bases left between them. The CDR3 is 16 residues long. The germline gives CDR1 SEHNR, CDR2 FQNEAQ (reference sequence). DNA of the CDR3: TGTGCCAGCAGCTTAGGTGGGGGGGATGGAAATTCACCCCTCCACTTT. Amino acids: CASSLGGGDGNSPLHF.

The chain has TRBV2 and TRBJ1-5, with 10 bases matching TRBD1. CDR1 SNHLY and CDR2 FYNNEI come from the germline V gene. The CDR3 is 15 residues long. Trimming removed 5 bases from V and 7 bases from J; junction bases left unmatched: 8. This chain's CDR3 is CASSRRQGARQPQHF. For the CDR3, the DNA is TGTGCCAGCAGTAGAAGACAGGGGGCGAGACAGCCCCAGCATTTT.

The chain joins TRBV5-6 to TRBJ2-7, with TRBD2 matching over 8 bases. CDR1 is SGHDT, CDR2 YYEEEE, per germline. This CDR3 is built from 14 residues. J lost 4 bases, V lost 3 bases, and 6 bases had no gene match. CDR3 sequence (DNA): TGTGCCAGCAGCTCCCGGACTAGCTGGTACGAGCAGTACTTC. It specifies CASSSRTSWYEQYF.

CDR3 sequence: CASSQGLPEADTQYF. The CDR3 nucleotides are TGCGCCAGCAGCCAAGGGCTCCCGGAGGCAGATACGCAGTATTTT. The chain recombines TRBV4-1 with TRBJ2-3, with a tentative D call TRBD2 (5 bases). Trimming took 1 base from V and 4 from J, leaving 12 bases between them. The CDR3 loop spans 15 amino acids. Germline V gene data show CDR1 as MGHRA and CDR2 as YSYEKL.

This chain links TRBV5-1 with TRBJ1-2, with 7 bases fitting TRBD1. The junction had 3 bases not matched to a gene; V was cut back by 4 bases and J by 3 bases. Per the germline V gene, CDR1 is SGHRS and CDR2 is YFSETQ. The CDR3 covers 13 residues. The DNA of the CDR3 is TGCGCCAGCAGCGGAACAGGGGACTATGGCTACACCTTC. This translates into CASSGTGDYGYTF.

CDR3 protein: CASSQDRAVAGWSFEQFF. The DNA for the CDR3 is TGTGCCAGCAGCCAAGATCGGGCGGTAGCGGGATGGTCATTTGAGCAGTTCTTC. The gene calls are TRBV3-1 (or the pseudogene TRBV3-2) and TRBJ2-1, with 8 bases identical to TRBD2. This CDR3 region has 18 residues. The germline gives CDR1 LGHDT, CDR2 YNNKEL (reference sequence). V dropped 0 bases and J dropped 9; count of bases not matched to a gene: 16.

The chain uses TRBV24-1 and TRBJ2-2; D perhaps matches TRBD1 (6 bases). V lost 3 bases to trimming and J lost 0 bases, with 7 bases between them. Germline values: CDR1 KGHDR, CDR2 SFDVKD. The CDR3 runs to 15 residues. CDR3 protein: CATSDPGANTGELFF. The CDR3 coding sequence is TGTGCCACCAGTGATCCAGGGGCGAACACCGGGGAGCTGTTTTTT.

The genes are TRBV27 and TRBJ1-1; D perhaps matches TRBD1 (5 bases). Trimming took off 3 bases at V and 11 bases at J, with 19 bases between the two ends. Germline V gene data show CDR1 as MNHEY and CDR2 as SMNVEV (reference sequence). CDR3 length: 14 residues. The CDR3 DNA is TGTGCCAGCAGTTTCCTCGGCCAGGGAATGTTCGCTTTCTTT. Amino acids: CASSFLGQGMFAFF.

This clone has only one observation. The chain employs TRBV2 and TRBJ2-3; possible D gene TRBD2, 6 bases. V lost 4 bases, J lost 4 bases, and 15 bases lay in between. The CDR3 totals 15 residues. Germline V gives CDR1 SNHLY, CDR2 FYNNEI. The chain's CDR3 is CASSAEGVRADTQYF. CDR3 nucleotide sequence: TGTGCCAGCAGTGCGGAGGGAGTTAGGGCAGATACGCAGTATTTT. The complete variable domain, with remaining parts taken from reference TRBV2 and TRBJ2-3, reads EPEVTQTPSHQVTQMGQEVILRCVPISNHLYFYWYRQILGQKVEFLVSFYNNEISEKSEIFDDQFSVERPDGSNFTLKIRSTKLEDSAMYFCASSAEGVRADTQYFGPGTRLTVL.

The V call is TRBV2, the J call TRBJ1-2, with 12 bases fitting TRBD1. The CDR3 sequence is 15 residues long. The V gene's germline CDR1 is SNHLY and CDR2 FYNNEI. Trimming at V came to 7 bases and at J to 6 bases, leaving 9 bases not matched to a gene. In nucleotides, the CDR3 is TGTGCCAGCAACCGGGGACAGGGGGCGAAGAATGGCTACACCTTC. Encoded protein: CASNRGQGAKNGYTF.

The rearrangement links TRBV5-6 to TRBJ2-3; D might be TRBD2 (6 bases). CDR1 is SGHDT, CDR2 YYEEEE, per germline. The CDR3 length is 14 residues. With 2 bases removed from V and 11 bases from J, the gap between germline ends came to 18 bases. The CDR3 loop reads CASSFGGAVPGQYF. The CDR3 DNA is TGTGCCAGCAGCTTCGGCGGGGCGGTTCCCGGGCAGTATTTT.

This clone was seen once. CDR3 residues: CASSQGYGNQPQHF. The DNA of the CDR3 is TGTGCCAGTAGTCAGGGGTATGGCAATCAGCCCCAGCATTTT. This sequence joins TRBV19 and TRBJ1-5; D perhaps matches TRBD1 (6 bases). V was shortened by 5 bases and J by 2 bases, with 10 bases between the two germline ends. The germline V gene encodes CDR1 LNHDA and CDR2 SQIVND (reference sequence). There are 14 residues in the CDR3. Full variable domain (rest looked up from reference TRBV19 and TRBJ1-5): DGGITQSPKYLFRKEGQNVTLSCEQNLNHDAMYWYRQDPGQGLRLIYYSQIVNDFQKGDIAEGYSVSREKKESFPLTVTSAQKNPTAFYLCASSQGYGNQPQHFGDGTRLSIL.

The table lists this clone with many counts. This chain links TRBV6-5 with TRBJ1-2, with a possible D match to TRBD1 (5 bases). Trimming took 2 bases from V and 7 from J, leaving 8 bases between them. Germline V lookup: CDR1 MNHEY, CDR2 SVGAGI. This CDR3 has 12 residues. This CDR3 reads CASSYGGSGYTF. The CDR3 DNA reads TGTGCCAGCAGTTACGGGGGGAGTGGCTACACCTTC.

The chain links TRBV11-2 to TRBJ2-5; 11 nucleotides agree with TRBD1. CDR1 is SGHAT, CDR2 FQNNGV, per germline. V was pared by 5 bases and J by 2 bases, with 4 bases of the junction left unmatched. The CDR3 has 15 residues. CDR3 in amino acids: CASSGRDRGQETQYF. The CDR3 DNA reads TGTGCCAGCAGCGGCCGGGACAGGGGGCAAGAGACCCAGTACTTC. The whole variable domain, remainder taken from reference TRBV11-2 and TRBJ2-5, is EAGVAQSPRYKIIEKRQSVAFWCNPISGHATLYWYQQILGQGPKLLIQFQNNGVVDDSQLPKDRFSAERLKGVDSTLKIQPAKLEDSAVYLCASSGRDRGQETQYFGPGTRLLVL.

Concerning this clone itself: The same CDR3 also results from other DNA sequences found in this sample. V and J are TRBV29-1 and TRBJ2-5, with 8 nucleotides matching TRBD2. With 4 bases clipped from V and 1 base from J, the junction kept 2 bases outside the gene matches. Germline V lookup: CDR1 SQVTM, CDR2 ANQGSEA. The length of the CDR3 is 13 residues. Here the CDR3 reads CSVGTSGQETQYF. The CDR3 region has the DNA TGCAGCGTTGGAACTAGCGGCCAAGAGACCCAGTACTTC.

V and J are TRBV6-1 and TRBJ2-2; D is unclear. The CDR3 is 14 residues long. Trimming took off 7 bases at V and 4 bases at J, with 13 bases between the two ends. Germline CDR1 reads MNHNS; CDR2 reads SASEGT. CDR3 sequence: CASTAYSATGELFF. CDR3 coding DNA: TGTGCCAGCACAGCGTATTCGGCCACCGGGGAGCTGTTTTTT.

This clone was recorded once. The CDR3 loop reads CASSLASENSPLHF. The DNA for the CDR3 is TGCGCCAGCAGCTTGGCGTCAGAAAATTCACCCCTCCACTTT. This sequence joins TRBV5-1 and TRBJ1-6, with D hard to call. The length of the CDR3 is 14 residues. V was pared by 0 bases and J by 7 bases, with 8 bases between. Germline CDR1 reads SGHRS; CDR2 reads YFSETQ.

The gene calls are TRBV3-1 (or the pseudogene TRBV3-2) and TRBJ2-3, with TRBD2 identical over 7 bases. J gave up 1 base and V 0 bases, and 4 bases lay outside the gene matches. The CDR3 spans 16 residues. CDR1 is LGHDT, CDR2 YNNKEL, per germline (reference sequence). CDR3 residues: CASSQEGGSGTDTQYF. For the CDR3, the DNA is TGTGCCAGCAGCCAAGAAGGCGGGAGTGGCACAGATACGCAGTATTTT.

As regards this clone: The same CDR3 arises from other DNA sequences in this sample as well. The V gene is TRBV19, the J gene TRBJ2-7, with 8 bases that match TRBD1. Germline V gene data show CDR1 as LNHDA and CDR2 as SQIVND (reference sequence). The CDR3 is made up of 14 amino acids. V shed 1 base and J 6 bases; nucleotides not matched to a gene: 5. CDR3 DNA: TGTGCCAGTAGTATAGGACAGGGGATTGGCGAGCAGTACTTC. Amino acid sequence: CASSIGQGIGEQYF. Based on the CDR3 plus reference TRBV19 and TRBJ2-7, the full variable domain is DGGITQSPKYLFRKEGQNVTLSCEQNLNHDAMYWYRQDPGQGLRLIYYSQIVNDFQKGDIAEGYSVSREKKESFPLTVTSAQKNPTAFYLCASSIGQGIGEQYFGPGTRLTVT.

The chain links TRBV6-1 to TRBJ2-5, with TRBD2 identical over 10 bases. The CDR3 length is 17 residues. The germline V gene encodes CDR1 MNHNS and CDR2 SASEGT. V was pared by 1 base and J by 4 bases, with 9 bases of the junction left unmatched. The CDR3 sequence is CASSEGWSSGGSETQYF. Here the CDR3 DNA reads TGTGCCAGCAGTGAAGGTTGGTCTAGCGGGGGCTCAGAGACCCAGTACTTC.

The genes are TRBV5-8 and TRBJ2-5, with TRBD2 identical over 7 bases. V lost 0 bases to trimming and J lost 5 bases; unmatched junction nucleotides: 13. The CDR3 length is 17 residues. Germline V CDR1 and CDR2: SGHTS, YDEGEE. The CDR3 DNA reads TGTGCCAGCAGCTTGGGAGCGGGGAGGGCCTCGGCTGAGACCCAGTACTTC. Protein sequence: CASSLGAGRASAETQYF.